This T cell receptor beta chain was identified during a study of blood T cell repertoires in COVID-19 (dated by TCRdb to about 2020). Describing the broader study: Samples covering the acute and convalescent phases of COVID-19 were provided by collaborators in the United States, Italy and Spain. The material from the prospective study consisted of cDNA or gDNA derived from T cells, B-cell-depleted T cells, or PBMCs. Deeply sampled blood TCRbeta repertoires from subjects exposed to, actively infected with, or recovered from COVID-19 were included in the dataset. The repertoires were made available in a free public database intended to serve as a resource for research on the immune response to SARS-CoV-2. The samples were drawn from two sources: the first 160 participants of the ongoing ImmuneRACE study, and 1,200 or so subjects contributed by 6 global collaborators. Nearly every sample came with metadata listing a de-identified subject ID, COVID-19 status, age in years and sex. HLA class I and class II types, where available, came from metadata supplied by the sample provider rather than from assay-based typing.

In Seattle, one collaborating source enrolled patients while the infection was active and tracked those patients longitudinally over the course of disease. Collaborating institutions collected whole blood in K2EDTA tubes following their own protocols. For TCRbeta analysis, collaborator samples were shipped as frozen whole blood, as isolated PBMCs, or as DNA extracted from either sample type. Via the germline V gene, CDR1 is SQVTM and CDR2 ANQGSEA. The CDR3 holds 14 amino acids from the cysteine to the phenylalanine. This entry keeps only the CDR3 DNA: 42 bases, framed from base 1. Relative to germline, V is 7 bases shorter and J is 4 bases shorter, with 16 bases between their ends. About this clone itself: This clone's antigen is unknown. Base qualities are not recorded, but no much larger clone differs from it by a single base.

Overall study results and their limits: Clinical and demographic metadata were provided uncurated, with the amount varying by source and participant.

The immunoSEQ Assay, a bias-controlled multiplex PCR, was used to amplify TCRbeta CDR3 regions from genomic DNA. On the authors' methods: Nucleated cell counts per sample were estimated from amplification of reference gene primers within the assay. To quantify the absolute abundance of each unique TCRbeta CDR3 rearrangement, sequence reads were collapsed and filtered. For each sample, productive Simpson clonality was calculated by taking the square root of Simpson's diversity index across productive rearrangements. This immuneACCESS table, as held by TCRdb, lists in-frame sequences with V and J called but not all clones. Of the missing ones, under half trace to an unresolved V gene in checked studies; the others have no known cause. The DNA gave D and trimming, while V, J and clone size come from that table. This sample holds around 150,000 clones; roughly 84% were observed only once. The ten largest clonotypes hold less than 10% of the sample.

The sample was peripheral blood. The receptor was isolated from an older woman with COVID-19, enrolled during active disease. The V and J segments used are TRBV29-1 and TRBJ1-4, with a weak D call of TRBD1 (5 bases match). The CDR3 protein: CSAGRRGGNEKLFF. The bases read TGCAGCGCGGGTCGGAGGGGAGGTAATGAAAAACTGTTTTTT.